This TCR beta chain emerged from a study of T-cell memory formation after mild COVID-19. General observations from the study: Clones that contracted from day 15 to 85 were balanced CD4/CD8, while later expanders leaned CD4+. Mainly in CM and EM were contracting CD4+ clones; CD8+ were in EMRA.

TCRdb used MiXCR to reprocess the 5' RACE reads, holding one entry per CDR3 protein. The sample carries 200,000 to 250,000 distinct CDR3 sequences, over 15% recorded once. This clonotype was recorded once. Its target is not known. Looked up from germline, CDR1 is LGHDT and CDR2 is YNNKEL (reference sequence). V was clipped by 2 bases and J by 2 bases; unmatched bases: 3. CDR3 size: 15 residues. V gene TRBV3-1 combines with J gene TRBJ2-3; 8 nucleotides agree with TRBD1. This receptor was obtained from an adult woman who had mild COVID-19 (a few samples of this study predate the infection). Cell type and time point are not known. The sequencing sample was made of PBMCs or a T cell subset sorted from them (not recorded which). The DNA for the CDR3 is TGTGCCAGCAGCCAACCAGGGGGCCTCACAGATACGCAGTATTTT. It codes for CASSQPGGLTDTQYF.